What follows describes a single T cell receptor beta chain. TCRdb's table, derived via immunoSEQ multiplex PCR, lists solely in-frame clones and lacks some. The sample records about 160,000 clones, roughly 89% being singletons. CDR3 length: 15 residues. V lost 0 bases to trimming and J lost 6 bases, with 13 bases between them. Looked up from germline, CDR1 is SGHRS and CDR2 is YFSETQ. The data were taken from a study of control samples from healthy donors and cancer patients. The chain recombines TRBV5-1 with TRBJ2-4; D call uncertain. This TCR was sampled from a man aged 25 to 40 in good health. Source material: blood. Written as DNA, the CDR3 is TGCGCCAGCAGCTTGGGCAGGACCCCCATAAACATTCAGTACTTC. Translating gives CASSLGRTPINIQYF.